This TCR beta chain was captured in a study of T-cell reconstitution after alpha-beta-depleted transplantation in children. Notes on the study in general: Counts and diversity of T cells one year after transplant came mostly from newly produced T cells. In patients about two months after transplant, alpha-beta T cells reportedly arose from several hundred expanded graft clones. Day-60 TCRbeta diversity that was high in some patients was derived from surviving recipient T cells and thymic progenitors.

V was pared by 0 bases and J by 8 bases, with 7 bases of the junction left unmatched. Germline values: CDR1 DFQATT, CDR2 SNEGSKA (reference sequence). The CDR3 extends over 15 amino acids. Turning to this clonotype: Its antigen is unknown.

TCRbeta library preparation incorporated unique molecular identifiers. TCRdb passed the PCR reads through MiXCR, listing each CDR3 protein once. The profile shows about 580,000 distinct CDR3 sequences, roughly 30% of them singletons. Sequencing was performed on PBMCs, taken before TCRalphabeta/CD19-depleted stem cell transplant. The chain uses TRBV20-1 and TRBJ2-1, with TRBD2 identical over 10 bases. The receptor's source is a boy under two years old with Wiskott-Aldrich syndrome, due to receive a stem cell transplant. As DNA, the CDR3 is TGCAGTGCTAGAGATCGGCTAGCGGGAGTGGATGAGCAGTTCTTC. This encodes CSARDRLAGVDEQFF.